Sequencing of this TCR beta chain was carried out in a study of tumor-infiltrating lymphocytes in primary liver carcinoma. Overall study context: Male and female patients aged 30 to 69 years made up the cohort. The study's findings and limits: Compared with tumor region pairs, tumor-adjacent and tumor-blood pairs overlapped less.

V lost 0 bases to trimming and J lost 6 bases; unmatched junction nucleotides: 15. The CDR3 spans 20 residues. Germline V lookup: CDR1 LGHNA, CDR2 YNFKEQ. This clonotype is medium-sized by share. The antigen remains undetermined. Starting material of about 0.45 ug total RNA yielded TCR beta cDNA via a constant-region primer. ARM-PCR was slightly modified, and three nested multiplex PCR rounds with it gave rise to the TCR beta libraries. TRBV1-TRBV30 forward primers paired with a C-beta reverse primer were used in the first two PCR rounds, which ran roughly 9 cycles each. MiXCR, applied by TCRdb to the multiplex PCR reads, yields one record per CDR3 protein. The sample yields approximately 110,000 distinct CDR3 sequences, 50% to 70% seen once. Unsorted bulk tissue, about 17-34 mg of it, served as the source for co-extraction of RNA and DNA.

Sequenced material: liver tumor tissue from sampling region 1. Subset indicated: tumor region T1, superior pole. The V gene is TRBV4-2, the J gene TRBJ2-4; TRBD2 matches 12 bases. This receptor was obtained from a woman aged 55-75 years with primary liver carcinoma and hepatitis B virus infection. Here the CDR3 DNA reads TGTGCCAGCAGCCAAGAGTCCCCTAGCGGGAGGGTAGGGCCAGGAAACATTCAGTACTTC. Its protein product is CASSQESPSGRVGPGNIQYF.